This TCR beta chain comes out of a study of cytomegalovirus exposure and HLA in healthy donors. The CDR3 contains 14 residues. V lost 4 bases to trimming and J lost 6 bases; unmatched junction nucleotides: 7. Germline V gene data show CDR1 as SNHLY and CDR2 as FYNNEI. Use of 60 Vbeta and 13 Jbeta primers characterized the PCR. Sequencing used immunoSEQ multiplex PCR; TCRdb keeps in-frame clones, though not all of them. Among approximately 130,000 clones listed, just over 75% were seen once. The receptor was derived from a woman aged 50 to 60 in good health and CMV-seronegative. This chain uses TRBV2 with TRBJ1-2; 8 bases are a match to TRBD1. The specimen was PBMCs. The CDR3 spells CASSVDRGRNGYTF. The CDR3 DNA is TGTGCCAGCAGTGTCGACAGGGGTAGGAATGGCTACACCTTC.